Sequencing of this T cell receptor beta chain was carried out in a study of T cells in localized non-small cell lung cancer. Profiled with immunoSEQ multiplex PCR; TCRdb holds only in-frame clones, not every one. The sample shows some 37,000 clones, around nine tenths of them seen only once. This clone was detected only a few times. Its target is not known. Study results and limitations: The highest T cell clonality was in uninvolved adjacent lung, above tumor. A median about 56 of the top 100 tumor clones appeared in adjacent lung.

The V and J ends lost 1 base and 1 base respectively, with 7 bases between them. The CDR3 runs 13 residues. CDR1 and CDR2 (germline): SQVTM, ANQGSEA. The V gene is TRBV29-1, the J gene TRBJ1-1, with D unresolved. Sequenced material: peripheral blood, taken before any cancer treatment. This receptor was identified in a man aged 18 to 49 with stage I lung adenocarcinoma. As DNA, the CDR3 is TGCAGCGTTGAAGTTACCCCGAACACTGAAGCTTTCTTT. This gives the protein CSVEVTPNTEAFF.